Each of the 28 T cell receptor beta chains below was sequenced from the same sample in a study of cytomegalovirus exposure and HLA in healthy donors. Use of 60 Vbeta and 13 Jbeta primers characterized the PCR. Here immunoSEQ multiplex PCR was the method, and the copy in TCRdb shows in-frame clones only, minus some. Here the sample spans 100,000 or so clones, about 80% being singletons. Sequenced sample: PBMCs. These receptor sequences come from a man aged 25-45 years in good health and CMV-seronegative.

V and J are TRBV9 and TRBJ1-2; D not certain. This CDR3 spans 11 amino acids. Germline V gene lookup returns CDR1 SGDLS and CDR2 YYNGEE. Trimming cost V 3 bases and J 8 bases, with 8 bases left between them. CDR3: CASSGGEGYTF. The CDR3 coding sequence is TGTGCCAGCAGCGGGGGAGAGGGCTACACCTTC.

This chain joins TRBV6-1 and TRBJ1-1; D gene ambiguous. Germline V gene sequence: CDR1 MNHNS, CDR2 SASEGT. The CDR3 runs to 14 residues. V was clipped by 3 bases and J by 1 base, with 9 bases between them. CDR3 in DNA: TGTGCCAGCAGTGATAATGCCGGGAACACTGAAGCTTTCTTT. Translated, it gives CASSDNAGNTEAFF.

V is TRBV5-1 and J is TRBJ2-7; tentatively, D is TRBD2 (6 bases). V lost 4 bases and J lost 9, with 14 bases in between. Germline V CDR1 and CDR2: SGHRS, YFSETQ. This CDR3 is 12 amino acids long. CDR3 in DNA: TGCGCCAGCAGCACGGAGGGCCTGGGGCAGTACTTC. Translated, it gives CASSTEGLGQYF.

V and J are TRBV29-1 and TRBJ2-7, with TRBD1 matching over 9 bases. The CDR3 covers 13 residues. Trimming at V came to 7 bases and at J to 3 bases, leaving 7 bases not matched to a gene. Germline CDR1 is SQVTM and CDR2 is ANQGSEA. This CDR3 is CSAAQGAIYEQYF. The CDR3, as DNA: TGCAGCGCTGCACAGGGGGCGATCTACGAGCAGTACTTC.

The genes are TRBV18 and TRBJ2-7; the match to TRBD1 covers 7 bases. CDR3 length equals 15 residues. Germline values: CDR1 KGHSH, CDR2 LQKENI. Germline trimming cut 3 bases from V and 3 bases from J; bases unmatched to any gene: 8. The CDR3 DNA sequence: TGTGCCAGCTCACCTCTGGGACAGACTATCTACGAGCAGTACTTC. This translates into CASSPLGQTIYEQYF. The full variable domain, in which reference TRBV18 and TRBJ2-7 provide the parts outside the CDR3, is NAGVMQNPRHLVRRRGQEARLRCSPMKGHSHVYWYRQLPEEGLKFMVYLQKENIIDESGMPKERFSAEFPKEGPSILRIQQVVRGDSAAYFCASSPLGQTIYEQYFGPGTRLTVT.

V gene TRBV5-1 combines with J gene TRBJ2-7; possible D gene TRBD1, 5 bases. Germline V gives CDR1 SGHRS, CDR2 YFSETQ. Between the trimmed V and J ends, which lost 0 bases and 5 bases, there was a span of 9 bases. The CDR3 totals 13 residues. CDR3 sequence: CASSLALGHEQYF. The CDR3 bases are TGCGCCAGCAGCTTGGCCCTGGGGCACGAGCAGTACTTC.

A word on this clone: At one end the junction does not follow the germline gene, possibly because of a read error. The chain joins TRBV2 to TRBJ2-3, with 13 positions matching TRBD2. The CDR3 contains 18 residues. Per the germline V gene, CDR1 is SNHLY and CDR2 is FYNNEI. CDR3 loop: CASSDLGQGLTSGRASDF. The CDR3 DNA follows: TGTGCCAGCAGTGACCTGGGACAGGGGTTAACTAGCGGGAGGGCTAGTGACTTT.

The gene calls are TRBV12-5 and TRBJ2-2; 12 bases agree with TRBD2. CDR3 size: 18 residues. Germline V gives CDR1 LGHNT, CDR2 FRNRAP. Unmatched junction bases numbered 8, after V lost 4 bases and J lost 2 bases. The CDR3 is CASGSPGLAGLNTGELFF. The CDR3 DNA reads as TGTGCTAGTGGTTCGCCGGGACTAGCGGGCCTAAACACCGGGGAGCTGTTTTTT. The full variable domain, its missing parts supplied by reference TRBV12-5 and TRBJ2-2, is DARVTQTPRHKVTEMGQEVTMRCQPILGHNTVFWYRQTMMQGLELLAYFRNRAPLDDSGMPKDRFSAEMPDATLATLKIQPSEPRDSAVYFCASGSPGLAGLNTGELFFGEGSRLTVL.

The table lists this clone with a count of one. The genes are TRBV19 and TRBJ1-2; D remains ambiguous. This CDR3 is built from 13 residues. The V end lost 5 bases, the J end lost 1 base, and 8 bases lay between the germline ends. Germline-derived CDR1 and CDR2 are LNHDA and SQIVND (reference sequence). The CDR3 sequence is CASSHRFNYGYTF. CDR3 DNA: TGTGCCAGTAGTCACAGATTTAACTATGGCTACACCTTC. Variable domain in full (rest from reference TRBV19 and TRBJ1-2): DGGITQSPKYLFRKEGQNVTLSCEQNLNHDAMYWYRQDPGQGLRLIYYSQIVNDFQKGDIAEGYSVSREKKESFPLTVTSAQKNPTAFYLCASSHRFNYGYTFGSGTRLTVV.

The gene calls are TRBV5-5 and TRBJ2-1; 7 bases map to TRBD2. The CDR3 is 16 amino acids. Germline trimming cut 3 bases from V and 7 bases from J; bases unmatched to any gene: 13. Germline V gives CDR1 SGHKS, CDR2 YYEKEE (reference sequence). CDR3 nucleotide sequence: TGTGCCAGCAGCTACGCCGGGACTCCGGGGGGAAATGAGCAGTTCTTC. Translation: CASSYAGTPGGNEQFF.

The CDR3 DNA follows: TGTGCCAGCAGCAAAAGGACAGGAGGATTTTCCTACGAGCAGTACTTC. It codes for CASSKRTGGFSYEQYF. The chain links TRBV27 to TRBJ2-7; 7 bases align to TRBD1. In germline, CDR1 is MNHEY, CDR2 SMNVEV (reference sequence). The J segment lost 1 base and the V segment lost 6 bases, leaving 12 bases of the junction unmatched. This CDR3 contains 16 residues.

V gene TRBV28 combines with J gene TRBJ2-7, with D possibly being TRBD1 (6 bases). Germline V lookup: CDR1 MDHEN, CDR2 SYDVKM. V was pared by 2 bases and J by 2 bases, with 19 bases between. The CDR3 has 17 amino acids. In nucleotides, the CDR3 is TGTGCCAGCAGTTTAAGGCTGTATGGGACAAAGCCCTACGAGCAGTACTTC. Translation gives CASSLRLYGTKPYEQYF.

The V and J genes are TRBV19 and TRBJ2-3; D gene unclear. Germline-derived CDR1 and CDR2 are LNHDA and SQIVND (reference sequence). The CDR3 runs to 13 residues. V lost 6 bases and J lost 3, with 10 bases in between. The CDR3 sequence: CASRFHGTDTQYF. The CDR3 coding sequence is TGTGCCAGTAGGTTCCACGGGACAGATACGCAGTATTTT.

The CDR3 DNA reads TGTGCCAGCAGCCAAGAGTCACAGGAGAGCTATGGCTACACCTTC. It is translated as CASSQESQESYGYTF. The chain joins TRBV4-2 to TRBJ1-2, with D possibly TRBD1 on 5 matching bases. Germline CDR1 LGHNA, CDR2 YNFKEQ. Trimming left V 0 bases short and J 4 bases short, with 12 bases between. The CDR3 covers 15 residues.

This chain connects TRBV5-1 to TRBJ2-5; 7 bases agree with TRBD1. CDR1 SGHRS and CDR2 YFSETQ come from the germline V gene. The V segment lost 0 bases and the J segment 2 bases; nucleotides outside the gene matches: 4. This CDR3 is 15 amino acids long. DNA for the CDR3: TGCGCCAGCAGCTTGGCCGGGACAGTACAAGAGACCCAGTACTTC. As protein: CASSLAGTVQETQYF.

This chain joins TRBV30 and TRBJ2-7; perhaps TRBD2 as D (6 bases). Trimming stripped 0 bases from V and 4 bases from J, with 16 bases between. Germline values: CDR1 GTSNPN, CDR2 SVGIG (reference sequence). The CDR3 spans 15 residues. This CDR3 reads CAWSVPEGAGYEQYF. The CDR3 coding sequence is TGTGCCTGGAGTGTACCAGAAGGGGCGGGGTACGAGCAGTACTTC.

The rearrangement uses TRBV11-2 and TRBJ1-2, with 7 bases matching TRBD1. Trimming removed 8 bases from V and 6 bases from J; junction bases left unmatched: 9. Per germline, CDR1 SGHAT and CDR2 FQNNGV. This CDR3 has 13 residues. DNA of the CDR3: TGTGCCAGCGCAACAGGGGCCTCGGATGGCTACACCTTC. This encodes CASATGASDGYTF.

The chain links TRBV4-2 to TRBJ2-7; D possibly corresponds to TRBD2 (5 bases). The germline V and J ends were trimmed by 0 bases and 2 bases, with 11 bases remaining between them. Germline CDR1 is LGHNA and CDR2 is YNFKEQ. This CDR3 is 15 amino acids long. In nucleotides, the CDR3 is TGTGCCAGCAGCCAAGATATTTCGGGGACCTACGAGCAGTACTTC. Protein product: CASSQDISGTYEQYF.

This chain joins TRBV9 and TRBJ2-5, with TRBD2 matching over 7 bases. J was trimmed by 4 bases and V by 0 bases; bases with no gene match: 3. The CDR3 runs to 14 residues. Germline loops: CDR1 SGDLS, CDR2 YYNGEE. For the CDR3, the DNA is TGTGCCAGCAGCGTAGTTGGCGGGGGAGAGACCCAGTACTTC. Translation gives CASSVVGGGETQYF.

V usage is TRBV25-1 and J usage is TRBJ2-7; 11 bases are a match to TRBD2. This CDR3 region has 15 residues. V was pared by 3 bases and J by 2 bases, with 3 bases of the junction left unmatched. Germline lookup yields CDR1 MGHDK and CDR2 SYGVNS. CDR3 nucleotide sequence: TGTGCCAGCAGTGACGGACTAGCGGGCCCCTACGAGCAGTACTTC. Protein: CASSDGLAGPYEQYF.

V and J are TRBV27 and TRBJ2-1; TRBD1 agrees at 11 bases. The V gene end was trimmed by 5 bases and the J gene end by 6 bases; junction bases not matched to a gene: 9. Germline V lookup: CDR1 MNHEY, CDR2 SMNVEV (reference sequence). The CDR3 runs to 16 residues. The CDR3 sequence: CASSLIPGQGVNEQFF. The CDR3, as DNA: TGTGCCAGCAGTCTCATACCGGGACAGGGGGTCAATGAGCAGTTCTTC.

The chain couples TRBV11-3 to TRBJ1-1, with D unresolved. Per the germline V gene, CDR1 is SGHNT and CDR2 is YENEEA. V was clipped by 3 bases and J by 5 bases, with 10 bases between them. The CDR3 has 13 residues. The CDR3 nucleotides are TGTGCCAGCAGCTTGTCCGGGGATACTGAAGCTTTCTTT. Its protein product is CASSLSGDTEAFF.

The rearrangement uses TRBV5-1 and TRBJ2-3; 9 bases match TRBD1. Germline loops: CDR1 SGHRS, CDR2 YFSETQ. The J segment lost 0 bases and the V segment lost 9 bases, leaving 8 bases of the junction unmatched. The CDR3 covers 15 residues. Here the CDR3 DNA reads TGCGCCACCTCCGGGACAGGGTCTAGCACAGATACGCAGTATTTT. This encodes CATSGTGSSTDTQYF. Looking up the rest from reference TRBV5-1 and TRBJ2-3 gives the full variable domain: KAGVTQTPRYLIKTRGQQVTLSCSPISGHRSVSWYQQTPGQGLQFLFEYFSETQRNKGNFPGRFSGRQFSNSRSEMNVSTLELGDSALYLCATSGTGSSTDTQYFGPGTRLTVL.

This clone was detected a few times. The rearrangement links TRBV11-2 to TRBJ1-2; possible D gene TRBD1, 5 bases. The CDR3 is 14 amino acids. The V gene lost 7 bases and the J gene lost 5 bases, with 17 bases spanning the gap. CDR1 and CDR2 from the germline V gene are SGHAT and FQNNGV. The CDR3 region is CASKSGGDLYGYTF. The CDR3, as DNA: TGTGCCAGCAAATCGGGGGGGGACCTTTATGGCTACACCTTC.

V gene TRBV5-4 combines with J gene TRBJ1-1; 10 nucleotides align to TRBD1. The germline gives CDR1 SGHNT, CDR2 YYREEE (reference sequence). V lost 4 bases to trimming and J lost 2 bases; unmatched junction nucleotides: 5. The CDR3 runs to 15 residues. This chain's CDR3 is CASSPRQGANTEAFF. The CDR3 DNA follows: TGTGCCAGCAGCCCAAGACAGGGGGCTAACACTGAAGCTTTCTTT.

This chain connects TRBV5-4 to TRBJ2-6; TRBD1 matches at 7 bases. The length of the CDR3 is 18 residues. V was pared by 3 bases and J by 6 bases, with 15 bases of the junction left unmatched. From germline, CDR1 is SGHNT and CDR2 YYREEE (reference sequence). The CDR3 loop reads CASSWLGQASSLANVLTF. As DNA, the CDR3 is TGTGCCAGCAGCTGGCTCGGACAGGCCTCATCTCTGGCCAACGTCCTGACTTTC.

The chain links TRBV11-2 to TRBJ2-3; a weak D match, TRBD2 (6 bases). The V end lost 2 bases, the J end lost 0 bases, and 9 bases lay between the germline ends. Germline V lookup: CDR1 SGHAT, CDR2 FQNNGV. The CDR3 sequence is 15 residues long. The CDR3 protein is CASSLRDWSTDTQYF. In DNA, the CDR3 is TGTGCCAGCAGCTTACGGGACTGGAGCACAGATACGCAGTATTTT.

V usage is TRBV4-1 and J usage is TRBJ1-2; D ambiguous. Deletions cut 3 bases from V and 4 bases from J, with 9 bases between. The CDR3 length is 13 residues. Germline V CDR1 and CDR2: MGHRA, YSYEKL. CDR3 loop: CASSQAGVYGYTF. The DNA of the CDR3 is TGCGCCAGCAGCCAGGCCGGGGTCTATGGCTACACCTTC.